The T cell receptor (beta chain) described here comes from a study of T cell responses to AZD1222 COVID-19 vaccine. Generated by immunoSEQ multiplex PCR, the TCRdb table keeps only in-frame clones and is missing some. The data show 110,000 or so clones, about nine tenths seen once. The sequenced sample was peripheral blood, obtained on day 0 of AZD1222 vaccination. This TCR was recovered from an adult in good health.

CDR3 DNA: TGTGCCAGCAGCTTGGCCCTGGGGGGGGTGAGGCAAGAGACCCAGTACTTC. As protein: CASSLALGGVRQETQYF. The V gene is TRBV5-8, the J gene TRBJ2-5; 7 bases match TRBD2. The germline gives CDR1 SGHTS, CDR2 YDEGEE. This CDR3 region has 17 residues. After removal of 0 bases from V and 2 bases from J, the junction contained 10 bases not matched to a gene.